This TCR beta chain was found in a study of early stage breast cancer tumors. Study details: ER+/PR+/HER2- status applied to about 70% of the 16 invasive breast tumors. Broader study findings: Tumors had about 2.5-fold higher T cell density and higher clonality than adjacent normal breast tissue. Commonly generated sequences made up most enriched TCRB sequences shared between patients.

Only in-frame clones appear in the TCRdb table, and some are missing; sequencing was by immunoSEQ multiplex PCR. The data hold tens of thousands of clones, with 70% to 80% observed a single time. Details on this clone: Its antigen remains unknown.

V was shortened by 0 bases and J by 2 bases, with 14 bases between the two germline ends. The CDR3 runs 17 residues. The germline gives CDR1 LNHNV, CDR2 YYDKDF (reference sequence). This receptor was obtained from a person aged 55 to 75 with breast cancer. V usage is TRBV15 and J usage is TRBJ1-5, with D perhaps matching TRBD1 (6 bases). Source material: blood. The DNA for the CDR3 is TGTGCCACCAGCAGAGATTGGGGGGGCTCGGGCAATCAGCCCCAGCATTTT. Translation: CATSRDWGGSGNQPQHF.